The next 13 T cell receptor beta chains were all read from a single sample in a study of blood T cell repertoires in COVID-19. Method: immunoSEQ multiplex PCR; TCRdb's copy keeps in-frame clones and lacks some. Of approximately 330,000 clones detected, 70% to 90% appear once; the ten largest clones hold 3% to 4%. The sample taken for sequencing was peripheral blood. The receptor source for this set is a woman between 50 and 59 years old with active or convalescent COVID-19.

V gene TRBV2 combines with J gene TRBJ1-4; 9 nucleotides line up with TRBD1. Germline V gives CDR1 SNHLY, CDR2 FYNNEI. The CDR3 covers 15 residues. V dropped 3 bases and J dropped 5; count of bases not matched to a gene: 4. As DNA, the CDR3 is TGTGCCAGCAGTGACCCTGGGACAGGGAATGAAAAACTGTTTTTT. It specifies CASSDPGTGNEKLFF.

The chain carries TRBV5-1 and TRBJ1-2; 7 positions match TRBD1. The CDR3 loop spans 13 amino acids. The germline V gene has CDR1 SGHRS and CDR2 YFSETQ. Trimming cost V 6 bases and J 5 bases; bases outside gene matches: 7. CDR3 region: CASTPDREYGYTF. CDR3 DNA sequence: TGCGCCAGCACCCCCGACAGGGAGTATGGCTACACCTTC.

This clone is a singleton in its sample. This chain joins TRBV9 and TRBJ2-3, with 8 bases identical to TRBD1. Germline values: CDR1 SGDLS, CDR2 YYNGEE. V was clipped by 1 base and J by 2 bases; unmatched bases: 6. This CDR3 contains 16 residues. The chain's CDR3 is CASSVPGGVDTDTQYF. The DNA of the CDR3 is TGTGCCAGCAGCGTACCAGGGGGCGTGGACACAGATACGCAGTATTTT.

The chain's CDR3 is CSVRTDTQYF. The CDR3 nucleotides read TGCAGTGTCAGAACAGATACGCAGTATTTT. The rearrangement uses TRBV20-1 and TRBJ2-3; D is unclear. This CDR3 spans 10 amino acids. V was pared by 7 bases and J by 3 bases, with 5 bases between. CDR1 and CDR2 (germline): DFQATT, SNEGSKA (reference sequence).

The chain joins TRBV7-2 to TRBJ2-7, with D possibly TRBD2 on 5 matching bases. This CDR3 contains 13 residues. Trimming removed 1 base from V and 3 bases from J, with 7 bases in between. Germline CDR1 reads SGHTA; CDR2 reads FQGNSA. CDR3 DNA sequence: TGTGCCAGCAGCTTAGAAGGACTCTACGAGCAGTACTTC. Its protein product is CASSLEGLYEQYF.

The chain is built from TRBV6-4 and TRBJ2-3; 11 positions match TRBD2. CDR1 is MRHNA and CDR2 is SNTAGT in the germline V gene. This CDR3 region has 17 residues. After removal of 7 bases from V and 1 base from J, the junction contained 10 bases not matched to a gene. This chain's CDR3 is CASILAGVPWGTDTQYF. CDR3 nucleotides: TGTGCCAGCATACTAGCGGGGGTCCCATGGGGCACAGATACGCAGTATTTT.

This chain links TRBV5-6 with TRBJ1-4, with unresolved D. The ends were cut back, 0 bases at V and 0 bases at J, with 12 bases in the middle. Looked up from germline, CDR1 is SGHDT and CDR2 is YYEEEE. The CDR3 is 17 residues long. The DNA for the CDR3 is TGTGCCAGCAGCTTGGGTGCGGGCATGGCAACTAATGAAAAACTGTTTTTT. Translation gives CASSLGAGMATNEKLFF.

This chain joins TRBV7-2 and TRBJ2-1; TRBD1 aligns across 9 bases. Germline CDR1 and CDR2: SGHTA and FQGNSA. The V gene end was trimmed by 10 bases and the J gene end by 6 bases; junction bases not matched to a gene: 4. CDR3 length: 12 residues. The CDR3 spells CATKTGGNEQFF. The CDR3 DNA reads TGTGCCACAAAGACAGGGGGCAATGAGCAGTTCTTC.

The chain employs TRBV4-1 and TRBJ1-3; no firm D call. This CDR3 region has 18 residues. V was shortened by 1 base and J by 0 bases, with 16 bases between the two germline ends. Germline assignment: CDR1 MGHRA and CDR2 YSYEKL. The CDR3 sequence is CASSQVQIPLFSGNTIYF. The CDR3 DNA sequence: TGCGCCAGCAGCCAAGTTCAGATCCCCCTTTTCTCTGGAAACACCATATATTTT.

J is TRBJ2-3 and V is TRBV11-2; D ambiguous. The germline V gene encodes CDR1 SGHAT and CDR2 FQNNGV. The CDR3 extends over 16 amino acids. With 0 bases removed from V and 4 bases from J, the gap between germline ends came to 14 bases. The CDR3: CASSLETGSRSDTQYF. The DNA of the CDR3 is TGTGCCAGCAGCTTAGAGACGGGTAGCCGTTCAGATACGCAGTATTTT.

J is TRBJ2-1 and V is TRBV19, with a tentative D call TRBD2 (8 bases). The length of the CDR3 is 15 residues. Germline values: CDR1 LNHDA, CDR2 SQIVND (reference sequence). Trimming removed 7 bases from V and 7 bases from J, with 20 bases in between. The DNA of the CDR3 is TGTGCCAGTACCCGCCAGGGGGTAGCGGGGAATGAGCAGTTCTTC. It specifies CASTRQGVAGNEQFF.

The chain has TRBV7-9 and TRBJ2-2; 8 bases are shared with TRBD1. The germline V gene has CDR1 SEHNR and CDR2 FQNEAQ (reference sequence). J gave up 4 bases and V 3 bases, and 4 bases lay outside the gene matches. CDR3 length: 15 amino acids. CDR3 DNA: TGTGCCAGCAGCTTCAGACAGGGGCCCACCGGGGAGCTGTTTTTT. This sequence encodes CASSFRQGPTGELFF.

The chain combines TRBV7-6 with TRBJ1-3, with TRBD1 matching 7 bases. Trimming cost V 4 bases and J 4 bases; bases outside gene matches: 7. CDR3 length: 15 residues. CDR1 and CDR2 (germline): SGHVS, FNYEAQ. The DNA for the CDR3 is TGTGCCAGCAGCTCCACTCCGGGACAGGGAAACACCATATATTTT. Protein sequence: CASSSTPGQGNTIYF.